The 27 T cell receptor beta chains below come from one sample, sequenced in a study of T cell repertoires in cytomegalovirus infection. No antigen has been assigned to these receptors. From the reads, TCRdb called clonotypes with MiXCR, one entry per CDR3 protein. The sample yields approximately 990,000 distinct CDR3 sequences, about a third seen once. The specimen was cultured CD8+ T cells from PBMCs, collected from culture after CMV antigen stimulation. These receptors came from a human donor in good health (CMV status not recorded). Some clones in this sample may be carry-over from other donors' samples.

This chain joins TRBV2 and TRBJ2-1, with TRBD1 as a possible D gene (6 bases). Trimming left V 7 bases short and J 6 bases short, with 19 bases between. Germline CDR1 SNHLY, CDR2 FYNNEI. The CDR3 length is 15 residues. In DNA, the CDR3 is TGTGCCAGCACTAAAAACAGGGCCGGGGTCAATGAGCAGTTCTTC. This gives the protein CASTKNRAGVNEQFF.

The sample holds many counts of this clonotype. This chain uses TRBV7-8 with TRBJ1-1; 7 bases match TRBD1. V shed 4 bases, J shed 1 base, and the junction held 3 bases outside the gene matches. CDR3 size: 14 residues. Germline V gene lookup returns CDR1 SGHVS and CDR2 FQNEAQ. CDR3 residues: CASSWGQKNTEAFF. CDR3 sequence (DNA): TGTGCCAGCAGCTGGGGACAGAAGAACACTGAAGCTTTCTTT.

There are a few counts of this clonotype. J is TRBJ2-2 and V is TRBV6-2 or TRBV6-3; D remains ambiguous. Germline V gene lookup returns CDR1 MNHEY and CDR2 SVGEGT. The V and J ends lost 6 bases and 0 bases respectively, with 11 bases between them. This CDR3 has 15 amino acids. For the CDR3, the DNA is TGTGCCAGCAGCCAACCCTTGACGAACACCGGGGAGCTGTTTTTT. It is translated as CASSQPLTNTGELFF.

V is TRBV10-3 and J is TRBJ1-2, with D possibly TRBD1 on 5 matching bases. Trimming removed 6 bases from V and 8 bases from J, with 16 bases in between. In germline, CDR1 is ENHRY, CDR2 SYGVKD. CDR3 length: 13 amino acids. The CDR3 region has the DNA TGTGCCATCAGCGAAGGCGGGGGGGAGGGCTACACCTTC. Its translation is CAISEGGGEGYTF.

The J gene is TRBJ1-1, the V gene TRBV27; D possibly corresponds to TRBD1 (6 bases). V gave up 0 bases and J gave up 4 bases, with 12 bases separating them. The CDR3 consists of 15 residues. The V gene's germline CDR1 is MNHEY and CDR2 SMNVEV (reference sequence). The CDR3, as DNA: TGTGCCAGCAGTTTATCGAGGGAAGGGGGCACTGAAGCTTTCTTT. Protein product: CASSLSREGGTEAFF.

The chain carries TRBV11-2 and TRBJ2-2; either TRBD1 or TRBD2 may fit D (5 bases each). Germline lookup yields CDR1 SGHAT and CDR2 FQNNGV. This CDR3 is 13 amino acids long. Trimming removed 11 bases from V and 5 bases from J, with 15 bases in between. CDR3 sequence (DNA): TGTGCCGGATCGAGGGACCTGACCGGGGAGCTGTTTTTT. The encoded protein is CAGSRDLTGELFF.

Remarks on this clonotype: Its ends do not fully match the called genes, so a read error is possible. The chain couples TRBV7-6 to TRBJ2-7; TRBD2 matches 10 bases. Germline-derived CDR1 and CDR2 are SGHVS and FNYEAQ. The CDR3 loop spans 16 amino acids. The CDR3 nucleotides read TGTGTCAGCAGCTTCATAGCGGGGGGACGGGCCTACGAGCAGTACTTC. Residues: CVSSFIAGGRAYEQYF.

Regarding this clonotype: A much larger clone differs from this one at a single base, so this may be a read error. The chain couples TRBV7-2 to TRBJ2-7; D is possibly TRBD2 (6 bases). Trimming took off 7 bases at V and 1 base at J, with 14 bases between the two ends. CDR3 length: 14 amino acids. Germline CDR1 reads SGHTA; CDR2 reads FQGNSA. For the CDR3, the DNA is TGTGCCAGCAACACAACTAGCCTATCCTACGAGCAGTACTTC. It specifies CASNTTSLSYEQYF.

The V call is TRBV27, the J call TRBJ1-6; no clear D. Germline CDR1 and CDR2: MNHEY and SMNVEV (reference sequence). V was pared by 2 bases and J by 13 bases, with 15 bases between. The CDR3 is 14 residues long. In DNA, the CDR3 is TGTGCCAGCAGTTTAGGGGATCCCGGTAGGCCCCTCCACTTT. It translates to CASSLGDPGRPLHF.

The chain has TRBV15 and TRBJ2-3; D is undetermined. Germline V lookup: CDR1 LNHNV, CDR2 YYDKDF (reference sequence). The CDR3 is 15 amino acids. Trimming shortened V by 3 bases and J by 2 bases, and 12 bases separated the two germline ends. CDR3 sequence (DNA): TGTGCCACCAGCAGCACACTATACTTCACAGATACGCAGTATTTT. This gives the protein CATSSTLYFTDTQYF.

The rearrangement uses TRBV5-8 and TRBJ2-3; perhaps TRBD1 as D (5 bases). The V and J ends lost 1 base and 0 bases respectively, with 9 bases between them. This CDR3 region has 15 residues. Germline loops: CDR1 SGHTS, CDR2 YDEGEE. This chain's CDR3 is CASSLPQGSTDTQYF. CDR3 bases: TGTGCCAGCAGCTTGCCCCAGGGAAGCACAGATACGCAGTATTTT.

This rearrangement joins TRBV6-2 or TRBV6-3 to TRBJ2-3; no clear D. V was clipped by 2 bases and J by 6 bases, with 9 bases between them. Germline assignment: CDR1 MNHEY and CDR2 SVGEGT. This CDR3 contains 13 residues. CDR3 amino acids: CASSYLQEDTQYF. CDR3 sequence (DNA): TGTGCCAGCAGTTACCTCCAAGAGGATACGCAGTATTTT.

This clonotype has only a few counts. V usage is TRBV7-9 and J usage is TRBJ1-2; TRBD1 matches 10 bases. The germline gives CDR1 SEHNR, CDR2 FQNEAQ (reference sequence). J lost 6 bases, V lost 1 base, and 8 bases had no gene match. The CDR3 spans 16 residues. The CDR3 sequence: CASSLGDGQGVNGYTF. The CDR3 DNA is TGTGCCAGCAGCTTAGGGGACGGACAGGGGGTCAATGGCTACACCTTC.

This clonotype was recorded a few times. This chain uses TRBV27 with TRBJ1-1, with D possibly matching TRBD1 (5 bases). The CDR3 is 15 residues long. From germline, CDR1 is MNHEY and CDR2 SMNVEV (reference sequence). V gave up 6 bases and J gave up 6 bases, with 20 bases separating them. CDR3 sequence (DNA): TGTGCCAGCAGCTCTCAGAACAGGTGGGCGGCTGAAGCTTTCTTT. It encodes CASSSQNRWAAEAFF.

This clonotype was counted a few times. The chain combines TRBV12-3 or TRBV12-4 with TRBJ2-5, with D perhaps matching TRBD1 (5 bases). V lost 2 bases and J lost 5, with 12 bases in between. This CDR3 has 14 amino acids. The CDR3 protein is CASSLNAGLETQYF. DNA of the CDR3: TGTGCCAGCAGTTTAAATGCAGGGTTGGAGACCCAGTACTTC.

CDR3 amino acids: CASSPFGTGSLELGGYGYTF. The CDR3 nucleotides read TGTGCCAGCAGTCCTTTTGGGACAGGGAGTTTAGAGTTAGGAGGCTATGGCTACACCTTC. The gene calls are TRBV6-6 and TRBJ1-2, with 9 bases matching TRBD1. The V gene's germline CDR1 is MNHNY and CDR2 SVGAGI (reference sequence). The CDR3 runs to 20 residues. The V and J ends lost 5 bases and 4 bases, in that order; junction bases with no gene match: 23.

The rearrangement uses TRBV7-4 and TRBJ2-7, with a weak D call TRBD1 (6 bases). Germline CDR1 is SGHVT and CDR2 is SQSDAQ. This CDR3 is built from 13 residues. CDR3 amino acids: CVSSAGVPYEQYV. In nucleotides, the CDR3 is TGTGTCAGCAGCGCAGGGGTCCCCTACGAGCAGTACGTC.

This clonotype showed up just a few times. The chain recombines TRBV5-1 with TRBJ2-1; 9 bases align to TRBD1. Losses at the gene ends were 3 bases for V and 6 bases for J; bases not matched to a gene: 10. Germline assignment: CDR1 SGHRS and CDR2 YFSETQ. This CDR3 comprises 16 residues. CDR3 sequence reads: CASSSDRTGVFNEQFF. CDR3 DNA: TGCGCCAGCAGCTCTGACCGGACAGGGGTATTCAATGAGCAGTTCTTC.

This chain uses TRBV2 with TRBJ2-5; 11 positions agree with TRBD1. After removal of 6 bases from V and 5 bases from J, the junction contained 5 bases not matched to a gene. Germline V gene data show CDR1 as SNHLY and CDR2 as FYNNEI. CDR3 size: 14 residues. The CDR3 sequence is CASRGQGARETQYF. CDR3 nucleotides: TGTGCCAGCAGAGGACAGGGGGCGAGGGAGACCCAGTACTTC.

This clonotype has more than one count but fewer than ten. The chain links TRBV6-1 to TRBJ1-5; perhaps TRBD1 as D (5 bases). The CDR3 has 14 amino acids. Germline V CDR1 and CDR2: MNHNS, SASEGT. Trimming cost V 1 base and J 6 bases, with 10 bases left between them. CDR3 residues: CASSEVGGSQPQHF. CDR3 sequence (DNA): TGTGCCAGCAGTGAAGTGGGGGGGAGTCAGCCCCAGCATTTT.

This chain's CDR3 is CASSPRGVTKNIQYF. In nucleotides, the CDR3 is TGTGCCAGCAGCCCAAGGGGGGTTACCAAAAACATTCAGTACTTC. The V gene is TRBV7-4, the J gene TRBJ2-4; either TRBD1 or TRBD2 may supply D (6 bases each). The germline CDR1 and CDR2 sequences are SGHVT and SQSDAQ. V shed 5 bases and J shed 2 bases, with 13 bases lying between them. The CDR3 spans 15 residues.

On this clonotype: An end of the junction differs from the germline gene, which may be a read error. The rearrangement joins TRBV6-2 or TRBV6-3 to TRBJ1-5; D not certain. This CDR3 has 14 amino acids. CDR1 and CDR2 (germline): MNHEY, SVGEGT. CDR3 loop: CGSSLGRRSQPQHF. For the CDR3, the DNA is TGTGGCAGCAGTCTCGGGAGGCGGAGTCAGCCCCAGCATTTT.

The J gene is TRBJ2-7, the V gene TRBV7-6, with D possibly matching TRBD2 (7 bases). Germline V CDR1 and CDR2: SGHVS, FNYEAQ. This CDR3 is 14 amino acids long. V was shortened by 3 bases and J by 6 bases, with 15 bases between the two germline ends. This CDR3 is CASSLGGGSGEQYF. In DNA form, the CDR3 reads TGTGCCAGCAGCTTGGGGGGGGGCAGCGGCGAGCAGTACTTC.

This clonotype was seen more than once but under ten times. The CDR3 sequence: CASTAQGAGMSGELFF. CDR3 nucleotide sequence: TGTGCCAGCACCGCACAAGGAGCAGGGATGTCGGGGGAGCTGTTTTTT. This chain joins TRBV7-9 and TRBJ2-2, with a possible D match to TRBD1 (5 bases). CDR1 and CDR2 (germline): SEHNR, FQNEAQ (reference sequence). V was cut by 7 bases and J by 8 bases, with 23 bases left in between. CDR3 length: 16 amino acids.

The chain uses TRBV6-2 or TRBV6-3 and TRBJ2-2; D could derive from TRBD1 or TRBD2 (5 bases each). Trimming removed 11 bases from V and 1 base from J, with 14 bases in between. Germline lookup yields CDR1 MNHEY and CDR2 SVGEGT. This CDR3 has 14 amino acids. Here the CDR3 reads CAGTWGRNTGELFF. The DNA for the CDR3 is TGTGCCGGCACGTGGGGGAGGAACACCGGGGAGCTGTTTTTT.

This clonotype was seen at least ten times. The V gene is TRBV7-2, the J gene TRBJ2-1, with D unresolved. Per germline, CDR1 SGHTA and CDR2 FQGNSA. V shed 5 bases and J shed 0 bases, with 11 bases lying between them. The CDR3 spans 15 residues. Here the CDR3 DNA reads TGTGCCAGCAGCGCAATACCCGCCTCCTACAATGAGCAGTTCTTC. It yields the protein CASSAIPASYNEQFF.

This CDR3 is CASSLADIGVLAGEQYF. In DNA form, the CDR3 reads TGTGCCAGCAGCTTAGCGGATATTGGGGTTCTTGCGGGCGAGCAGTACTTC. The chain employs TRBV7-6 and TRBJ2-7, with D possibly TRBD2 on 5 matching bases. CDR3 length equals 17 residues. From germline, CDR1 is SGHVS and CDR2 FNYEAQ. V gave up 0 bases and J gave up 6 bases, with 21 bases separating them.